The subject of this entry is one T cell receptor (beta chain). The sample originates from a study of Graves' ophthalmopathy and Graves' hyperthyroidism. This CDR3 contains 13 residues. The germline CDR1 and CDR2 sequences are DFQATT and SNEGSKA (reference sequence). The V gene end was trimmed by 3 bases and the J gene end by 5 bases; junction bases not matched to a gene: 3. Beta-chain TCR CDR3 regions were amplified from RNA transcripts. First-round RT-PCR relied on HTBI primers, and a second-round multiplex PCR came next. TCRdb called the multiplex PCR reads again in MiXCR, with one record for every CDR3 protein. The table has 200,000 to 250,000 distinct CDR3 sequences, about 46% seen once; the top ten hold roughly 50%.

The sample comprised peripheral blood. This chain links TRBV20-1 with TRBJ2-5; 10 bases are a match to TRBD1. This sequence originates from an adult man with Graves' ophthalmopathy. CDR3 amino acids: CSARGQGKETQYF. The CDR3 DNA sequence: TGCAGTGCTAGGGGACAGGGGAAGGAGACCCAGTACTTC.